The T cell receptor beta chain under discussion was sequenced for a study of cytomegalovirus exposure and HLA in healthy donors. Points from the study as a whole: Several of the most significant clusters were apparently associated with common viral pathogens in a later analysis.

This CDR3 contains 16 residues. Trimming removed 3 bases at V and 8 bases at J, with 20 bases between. The germline V gene has CDR1 LGHNA and CDR2 YNFKEQ. Details on this clone: Its specificity is not known.

PCR primers comprised 60 Vbeta and 13 Jbeta primers. Generated by immunoSEQ multiplex PCR, the TCRdb table keeps only in-frame clones and is missing some. The sample lists approximately 180,000 clones, about 70% occurring once. This receptor was identified in a woman aged 30 to 39 in good health and CMV-seronegative. The chain employs TRBV4-2 and TRBJ2-1; possibly TRBD2 for D (5 bases). Sequencing was done on a sample of PBMCs. The CDR3 reads CASSHRTRIGSDEQFF. In DNA form, the CDR3 reads TGTGCCAGCAGCCACCGAACTAGGATTGGCAGCGATGAGCAGTTCTTC.